One and the same sample provided the 27 T cell receptor beta chains below, sequenced in a study of T cell responses to AZD1222 COVID-19 vaccine. TCRdb's copy holds only in-frame clones and misses some; the assay was immunoSEQ multiplex PCR. The data hold around 200,000 clones, with around 88% observed a single time. This material consisted of peripheral blood, taken on day 0 of AZD1222 vaccination. The receptor set was obtained from an adult in good health.

In this sample, this clone turned up once. The gene calls are TRBV11-3 and TRBJ2-7; 7 bases match TRBD2. V shed 1 base, J shed 5 bases, and the junction held 5 bases outside the gene matches. This CDR3 is built from 14 residues. Germline V CDR1 and CDR2: SGHNT, YENEEA. The CDR3 bases are TGTGCCAGCAGCTTAGCGGGGGGAATACACGAGCAGTACTTC. Translating gives CASSLAGGIHEQYF. The full variable domain, its missing parts supplied by reference TRBV11-3 and TRBJ2-7, is EAGVVQSPRYKIIEKKQPVAFWCNPISGHNTLYWYLQNLGQGPELLIRYENEEAVDDSQLPKDRFSAERLKGVDSTLKIQPAELGDSAVYLCASSLAGGIHEQYFGPGTRLTVT.

The chain combines TRBV27 with TRBJ2-5, with 8 bases aligning to TRBD2. After removal of 3 bases from V and 4 bases from J, the junction contained 10 bases not matched to a gene. Germline CDR1 MNHEY, CDR2 SMNVEV (reference sequence). The CDR3 consists of 16 residues. The CDR3 region has the DNA TGTGCCAGCAGTTTGGGACGGGGGGGCCCGGCAGAGACCCAGTACTTC. As protein: CASSLGRGGPAETQYF.

The gene calls are TRBV25-1 and TRBJ1-2; 10 nucleotides align to TRBD1. J lost 5 bases, V lost 3 bases, and 6 bases had no gene match. This CDR3 comprises 15 residues. The germline V gene has CDR1 MGHDK and CDR2 SYGVNS. The CDR3 DNA follows: TGTGCCAGCAGTGAGGGACAGGGGTTTTGGTATGGCTACACCTTC. It codes for CASSEGQGFWYGYTF.

This clone showed up just a few times. The gene calls are TRBV19 and TRBJ1-6; tentative D call: TRBD1 (6 bases). The germline V gene encodes CDR1 LNHDA and CDR2 SQIVND (reference sequence). The CDR3 extends over 12 amino acids. Trimming shortened V by 5 bases and J by 10 bases, and 9 bases separated the two germline ends. In nucleotides, the CDR3 is TGTGCCAGTAGTGGAGGGGGGTCACCCCTCCACTTT. Protein product: CASSGGGSPLHF.

The rearrangement uses TRBV25-1 and TRBJ2-7; TRBD2 is a possible D gene (5 bases). Trimming removed 6 bases at V and 3 bases at J, with 18 bases between. Germline V gene sequence: CDR1 MGHDK, CDR2 SYGVNS. This CDR3 comprises 15 residues. CDR3 DNA: TGTGCCAGCAGCCCCCGACTGCCTGGGAGCTACGAGCAGTACTTC. Translated, it gives CASSPRLPGSYEQYF.

This chain connects TRBV18 to TRBJ1-2, with TRBD1 as a possible D gene (6 bases). V was cut by 6 bases and J by 4 bases, with 12 bases left in between. This CDR3 region has 13 residues. Germline V gene data show CDR1 as KGHSH and CDR2 as LQKENI. For the CDR3, the DNA is TGTGCCAGCTCGCGGGACACAATCTATGGCTACACCTTC. This gives the protein CASSRDTIYGYTF.

V usage is TRBV5-1 and J usage is TRBJ2-7, with D maybe TRBD1 (5 bases). V lost 0 bases, J lost 2 bases, and 15 bases lay in between. From germline, CDR1 is SGHRS and CDR2 YFSETQ. The CDR3 totals 16 residues. CDR3 protein: CASSLDSQGKAYEQYF. The CDR3 DNA reads as TGCGCCAGCAGCTTGGATAGCCAGGGTAAGGCCTACGAGCAGTACTTC.

The chain uses TRBV11-3 and TRBJ1-1; D might be TRBD1 (5 bases). The V end lost 8 bases, the J end lost 4 bases, and 14 bases lay between the germline ends. CDR1 is SGHNT, CDR2 YENEEA, per germline. This CDR3 is built from 13 residues. The CDR3 loop is CASSPGSGTEAFF. CDR3 nucleotide sequence: TGTGCCAGCTCCCCAGGGAGTGGCACTGAAGCTTTCTTT. Variable domain in full (rest from reference TRBV11-3 and TRBJ1-1): EAGVVQSPRYKIIEKKQPVAFWCNPISGHNTLYWYLQNLGQGPELLIRYENEEAVDDSQLPKDRFSAERLKGVDSTLKIQPAELGDSAVYLCASSPGSGTEAFFGQGTRLTVV.

V gene TRBV19 combines with J gene TRBJ2-5; 7 bases fit TRBD2. This CDR3 is built from 13 residues. V lost 7 bases to trimming and J lost 5 bases; unmatched junction nucleotides: 7. Per the germline V gene, CDR1 is LNHDA and CDR2 is SQIVND (reference sequence). CDR3 sequence: CASNGAGLETQYF. The CDR3 nucleotides are TGTGCCAGTAATGGAGCGGGGTTGGAGACCCAGTACTTC.

The chain combines TRBV19 with TRBJ1-5, with D hard to call. Per germline, CDR1 LNHDA and CDR2 SQIVND (reference sequence). V was pared by 8 bases and J by 6 bases, with 14 bases between. This CDR3 has 13 residues. As DNA, the CDR3 is TGTGCCAGTGAGGAAAGGGATGGTCAGCCCCAGCATTTT. Translation: CASEERDGQPQHF.

The chain employs TRBV12-3 or TRBV12-4 and TRBJ1-1; possibly TRBD1 for D (5 bases). This CDR3 comprises 13 residues. The V and J ends lost 3 bases and 8 bases respectively, with 13 bases between them. CDR3 residues: CASSFKGGTEAFF. CDR3 sequence (DNA): TGTGCCAGCAGTTTTAAGGGAGGGACGGAAGCTTTCTTT.

This sequence joins TRBV5-8 and TRBJ1-1; D is uncertain. Per germline, CDR1 SGHTS and CDR2 YDEGEE. This CDR3 contains 15 residues. The V end was cut by 0 bases, the J end by 0 bases, with 9 bases between. CDR3 region: CASSLDSRVNTEAFF. CDR3 nucleotides: TGTGCCAGCAGCTTGGATTCACGGGTGAACACTGAAGCTTTCTTT. Full variable domain (missing parts from reference TRBV5-8 and TRBJ1-1): EAGVTQSPTHLIKTRGQQATLRCSPISGHTSVYWYQQALGLGLQFLLWYDEGEERNRGNFPPRFSGRQFPNYSSELNVNALELEDSALYLCASSLDSRVNTEAFFGQGTRLTVV.

This chain links TRBV6-1 with TRBJ1-2, with TRBD1 matching over 9 bases. The germline CDR1 and CDR2 sequences are MNHNS and SASEGT. Unmatched junction bases numbered 14, after V lost 4 bases and J lost 5 bases. CDR3 size: 17 residues. The CDR3, as DNA: TGTGCCAGCAGTGCGAACTCCGGGACAGGGATATGGTATGGCTACACCTTC. This encodes CASSANSGTGIWYGYTF.

This clone showed up just a few times. The chain is built from TRBV11-2 and TRBJ2-1, with TRBD2 matching 14 bases. Unmatched junction bases numbered 5, after V lost 4 bases and J lost 0 bases. CDR3 size: 18 residues. Looked up from germline, CDR1 is SGHAT and CDR2 is FQNNGV. DNA of the CDR3: TGTGCCAGCAGCTCACGGACTAGCGGGGGGCACTCCTACAATGAGCAGTTCTTC. The encoded protein is CASSSRTSGGHSYNEQFF.

In its sample, this clone was seen once. The chain recombines TRBV7-8 with TRBJ1-1; D unclear. Germline CDR1 reads SGHVS; CDR2 reads FQNEAQ. Trimming removed 2 bases at V and 1 base at J, with 14 bases between. CDR3 length: 16 amino acids. CDR3 DNA sequence: TGTGCCAGCAGCTTAAGTCTAGGGAGCCGGAACACTGAAGCTTTCTTT. This encodes CASSLSLGSRNTEAFF.

The chain employs TRBV7-2 and TRBJ1-6, with D uncertain. The CDR3 sequence is 14 residues long. Per the germline V gene, CDR1 is SGHTA and CDR2 is FQGNSA. The V and J ends lost 2 bases and 0 bases respectively, with 2 bases between them. The CDR3: CASSLSSYNSPLHF. For the CDR3, the DNA is TGTGCCAGCAGCTTAAGCTCCTATAATTCACCCCTCCACTTT.

The gene calls are TRBV30 and TRBJ1-3, with TRBD1 identical over 8 bases. The CDR3 length is 16 residues. Trimming at V came to 4 bases and at J to 0 bases, leaving 8 bases not matched to a gene. Germline V CDR1 and CDR2: GTSNPN, SVGIG (reference sequence). The CDR3 nucleotides read TGTGCCTGGACGACGGGACAGGCCGGCTCTGGAAACACCATATATTTT. This codes for CAWTTGQAGSGNTIYF.

J is TRBJ2-7 and V is TRBV29-1; 10 nucleotides match TRBD1. The J segment lost 2 bases and the V segment lost 7 bases, leaving 2 bases of the junction unmatched. CDR3 size: 12 residues. CDR1 and CDR2 from the germline V gene are SQVTM and ANQGSEA. The CDR3 DNA follows: TGCAGCGCCGGACAGGGGGCCTACGAGCAGTACTTC. Translation gives CSAGQGAYEQYF.

This clone was counted only a few times. The CDR3 region has the DNA TGTGCCACCAGTGACCCGACAGCCTATGATGAAAAACTGTTTTTT. Its translation is CATSDPTAYDEKLFF. The chain couples TRBV24-1 to TRBJ1-4; D might be TRBD1 (5 bases). V lost 4 bases, J lost 6 bases, and 14 bases lay in between. This CDR3 has 15 residues. Germline lookup yields CDR1 KGHDR and CDR2 SFDVKD.

V gene TRBV30 combines with J gene TRBJ1-5; D is possibly TRBD1 (5 bases). The CDR3 has 13 residues. CDR1 is GTSNPN, CDR2 SVGIG, per germline (reference sequence). The V gene lost 5 bases and the J gene lost 3 bases, with 11 bases spanning the gap. CDR3 DNA sequence: TGTGCCTGGGGGACTGATCACAATCAGCCCCAGCATTTT. As protein: CAWGTDHNQPQHF.

This rearrangement joins TRBV5-1 to TRBJ2-3, with D unresolved. The CDR3 totals 15 residues. The ends were cut back, 2 bases at V and 4 bases at J, with 14 bases in the middle. The germline gives CDR1 SGHRS, CDR2 YFSETQ. The DNA of the CDR3 is TGCGCCAGCAGCTTAGGGTACAGTATAGCAGATACGCAGTATTTT. This sequence encodes CASSLGYSIADTQYF.

This chain joins TRBV7-8 and TRBJ2-7; D unresolved. V was clipped by 5 bases and J by 3 bases, with 17 bases between them. The V gene's germline CDR1 is SGHVS and CDR2 FQNEAQ. The CDR3 consists of 15 residues. The CDR3 protein is CASSRDRVPNYEQYF. The CDR3 DNA sequence: TGTGCCAGCAGCCGAGACCGGGTCCCCAACTACGAGCAGTACTTC.

The V call is TRBV9, the J call TRBJ2-2, with D perhaps given as TRBD1 or TRBD2 (5 bases each). V lost 0 bases, J lost 9 bases, and 9 bases lay in between. This CDR3 is built from 13 residues. In germline, CDR1 is SGDLS, CDR2 YYNGEE. CDR3 bases: TGTGCCAGCAGCGTAGGGGACCCCCGGGAGCTGTTTTTT. It translates to CASSVGDPRELFF. Supplemented by reference TRBV9 and TRBJ2-2, the full variable domain reads DSGVTQTPKHLITATGQRVTLRCSPRSGDLSVYWYQQSLDQGLQFLIQYYNGEERAKGNILERFSAQQFPDLHSELNLSSLELGDSALYFCASSVGDPRELFFGEGSRLTVL.

The J gene is TRBJ2-1, the V gene TRBV13, with D uncertain. Germline V CDR1 and CDR2: PRHDT, FYEKMQ (reference sequence). This CDR3 has 13 amino acids. Trimming removed 5 bases from V and 4 bases from J, with 9 bases in between. CDR3 region: CASSRGSYNEQFF. The DNA for the CDR3 is TGTGCCAGCAGCCGCGGATCTTACAATGAGCAGTTCTTC. Complete variable domain (other parts from reference TRBV13 and TRBJ2-1): AAGVIQSPRHLIKEKRETATLKCYPIPRHDTVYWYQQGPGQDPQFLISFYEKMQSDKGSIPDRFSAQQFSDYHSELNMSSLELGDSALYFCASSRGSYNEQFFGPGTRLTVL.

This rearrangement joins TRBV4-1 to TRBJ2-7; TRBD2 might be the D (6 bases). With 4 bases removed from V and 4 bases from J, the gap between germline ends came to 17 bases. Germline CDR1 MGHRA, CDR2 YSYEKL. The CDR3 runs to 15 residues. This CDR3 reads CASSPWPRGTYEQYF. The CDR3 DNA sequence: TGCGCCAGCAGCCCTTGGCCCCGGGGGACTTACGAGCAGTACTTC.

The DNA for the CDR3 is TGTGCCAGCAGCAGGAGCGGAGGCTCCTACAATGAGCAGTTCTTC. The encoded protein is CASSRSGGSYNEQFF. This sequence joins TRBV7-7 and TRBJ2-1, with D possibly being TRBD2 (5 bases). The CDR3 is made up of 15 amino acids. CDR1 is SSHAT and CDR2 is FNYEAQ in the germline V gene (reference sequence). V was cut by 5 bases and J by 0 bases, with 11 bases left in between.

This clone has just one count. V usage is TRBV5-1 and J usage is TRBJ1-2, with TRBD1 matching 8 bases. The length of the CDR3 is 17 residues. V lost 2 bases and J lost 0; bases outside the gene matches: 9. Germline CDR1 SGHRS, CDR2 YFSETQ. The CDR3 spells CASSLGQGYNSNYGYTF. CDR3 bases: TGCGCCAGCAGCTTAGGACAGGGTTATAACTCTAACTATGGCTACACCTTC. Based on the CDR3 plus reference TRBV5-1 and TRBJ1-2, the full variable domain is KAGVTQTPRYLIKTRGQQVTLSCSPISGHRSVSWYQQTPGQGLQFLFEYFSETQRNKGNFPGRFSGRQFSNSRSEMNVSTLELGDSALYLCASSLGQGYNSNYGYTFGSGTRLTVV.